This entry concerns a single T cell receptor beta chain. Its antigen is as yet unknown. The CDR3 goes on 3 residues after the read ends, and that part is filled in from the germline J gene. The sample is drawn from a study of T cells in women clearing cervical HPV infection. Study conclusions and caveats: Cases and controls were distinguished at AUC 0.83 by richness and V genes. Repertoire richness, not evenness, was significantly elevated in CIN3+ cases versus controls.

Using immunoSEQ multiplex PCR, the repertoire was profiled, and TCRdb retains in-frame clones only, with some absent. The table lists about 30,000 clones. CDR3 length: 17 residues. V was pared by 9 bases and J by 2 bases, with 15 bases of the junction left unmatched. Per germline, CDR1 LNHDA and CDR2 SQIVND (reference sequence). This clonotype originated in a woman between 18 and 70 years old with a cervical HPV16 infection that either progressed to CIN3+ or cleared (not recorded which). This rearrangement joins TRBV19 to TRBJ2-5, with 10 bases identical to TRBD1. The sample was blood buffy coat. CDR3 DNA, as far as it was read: TGTGCCAGCGGGCCTCGTAAGGGGGACAGGGGACAAGAGACC. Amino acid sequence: CASGPRKGDRGQET. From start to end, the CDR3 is CASGPRKGDRGQETQYF.